The present T cell receptor beta chain was sequenced within a study of T cells in Graves' hyperthyroidism and ophthalmopathy. This clonotype was recorded a few times. Germline CDR1 and CDR2: MNHNS and SASEGT. The CDR3 consists of 17 residues. Trimming left V 5 bases short and J 6 bases short, with 24 bases between. Using RNA transcripts as the source, TCR beta CDR3 regions were amplified. The HTBI primer set drove a first-round RT-PCR of the TCR CDR3. TCRdb re-called the multiplex PCR reads with MiXCR, one entry per CDR3 protein. The sample contains approximately 400,000 distinct CDR3 sequences, about 14% of which appear only once.

The rearrangement uses TRBV6-1 and TRBJ2-3; TRBD2 might be the D (5 bases). This TCR derives from a woman in her twenties or thirties with Graves' ophthalmopathy. Sequencing used blood. Here the CDR3 DNA reads TGTGCCAGCAGTCCATCGGAGGTAGTACCCGGCCCCGATACGCAGTATTTT. This sequence encodes CASSPSEVVPGPDTQYF.